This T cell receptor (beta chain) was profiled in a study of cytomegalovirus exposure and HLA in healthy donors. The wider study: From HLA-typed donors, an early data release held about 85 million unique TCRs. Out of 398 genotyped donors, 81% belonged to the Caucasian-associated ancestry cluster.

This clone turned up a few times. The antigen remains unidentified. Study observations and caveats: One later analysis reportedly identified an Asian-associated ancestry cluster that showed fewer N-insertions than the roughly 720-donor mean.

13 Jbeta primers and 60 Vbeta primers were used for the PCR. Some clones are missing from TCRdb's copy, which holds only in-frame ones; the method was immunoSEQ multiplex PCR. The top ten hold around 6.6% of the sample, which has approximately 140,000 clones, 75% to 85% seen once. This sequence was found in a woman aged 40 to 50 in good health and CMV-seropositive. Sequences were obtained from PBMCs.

The DNA of the CDR3 is TGTGCCAGCAGTGAAGCGGCTAGCGGGACGTACGAGCAGTACTTC. It codes for CASSEAASGTYEQYF. The rearrangement joins TRBV2 to TRBJ2-7; 9 bases agree with TRBD2. CDR3 length: 15 amino acids. The ends lost 0 bases at V and 4 bases at J; junction bases unmatched: 4. From germline, CDR1 is SNHLY and CDR2 FYNNEI.